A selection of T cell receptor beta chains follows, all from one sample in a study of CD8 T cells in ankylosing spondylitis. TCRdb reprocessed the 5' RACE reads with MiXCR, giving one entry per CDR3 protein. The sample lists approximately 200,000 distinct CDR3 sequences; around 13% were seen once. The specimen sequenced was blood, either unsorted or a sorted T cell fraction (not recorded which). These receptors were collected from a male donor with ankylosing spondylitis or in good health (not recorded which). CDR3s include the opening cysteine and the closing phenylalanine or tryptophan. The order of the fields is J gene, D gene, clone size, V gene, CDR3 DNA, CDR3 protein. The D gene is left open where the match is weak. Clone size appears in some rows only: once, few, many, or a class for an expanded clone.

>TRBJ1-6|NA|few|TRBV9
TGTGCCAGCAGCGCGAGGGCGGGGGATTCACCCCTCCACTTT
CASSARAGDSPLHF
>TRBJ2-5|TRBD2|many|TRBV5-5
TGTGCCAGCAGCTTGTTTCTAGCGGGGGGCCAAGAGACCCAGTACTTC
CASSLFLAGGQETQYF
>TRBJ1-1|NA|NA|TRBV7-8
TGTGCCAGCAGCTTGGCCGGGACTCCCACCGCGAACACTGAAGCTTTCTTT
CASSLAGTPTANTEAFF
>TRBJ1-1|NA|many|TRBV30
TGTGCCTGGAATCAGGCCCAAGGGAGGATGCAAGCTTTCTTT
CAWNQAQGRMQAFF
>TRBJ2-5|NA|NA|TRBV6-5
TGTGCCAGCAGTTACCTGGGTCGGGAAGAGACCCAGTACTTC
CASSYLGREETQYF
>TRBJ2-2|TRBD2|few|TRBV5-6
TGTGCCAGCAGCCCCATAGCGGGAGGGATTGCCGGGGAGCTGTTTTTT
CASSPIAGGIAGELFF
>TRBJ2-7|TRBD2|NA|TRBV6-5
TGTGCCAGCAGTTACTCCTGGGGAGGGAGGCTACTCTCCTACGAGCAGTACTTC
CASSYSWGGRLLSYEQYF
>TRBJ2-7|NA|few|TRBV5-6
TGTGCCAGCAGCTTGAGGCAGAATTACGAGCAGTACTTC
CASSLRQNYEQYF
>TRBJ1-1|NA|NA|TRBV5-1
TGCGCCAGCAGCACCGTCGAGAACACTGAAGGTTTCTTT
CASSTVENTEGFF
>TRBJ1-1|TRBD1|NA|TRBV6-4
TGTGCCAGCAGTGTATATGGGGGGACAGCAAACACTGAAGCTTTCTTT
CASSVYGGTANTEAFF
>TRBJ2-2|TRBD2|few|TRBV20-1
TGCAGTGCTAGGGCGGGAGGGCCAGCGGGCGGGGAGCTGTTTTTT
CSARAGGPAGGELFF
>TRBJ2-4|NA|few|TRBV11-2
TGTGCCAGCAGCTTAGAGTGGGGACTGTTAGCCAAAAACATTCAGTACTTC
CASSLEWGLLAKNIQYF
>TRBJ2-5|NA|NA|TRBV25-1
TGTGCCAGCAGTGAATGGGTGGGGGGGCTCGAAGAGACCCAGTACTTC
CASSEWVGGLEETQYF
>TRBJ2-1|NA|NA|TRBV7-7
TGTGCCAGCAGCCAACATGAGTCCAATGAGCAGTTCTTC
CASSQHESNEQFF
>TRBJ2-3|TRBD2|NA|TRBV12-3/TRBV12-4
TGTGCCAGCACCTACCCCTCGGGGGGGGCGGGCACAGATACGCAGTATTTT
CASTYPSGGAGTDTQYF
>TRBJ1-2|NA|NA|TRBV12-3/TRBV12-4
TGTGCCATAGGGGGGGGGCGCGTTAATGGCTACACCTTC
CAIGGGRVNGYTF
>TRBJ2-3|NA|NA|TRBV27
TGTGCCAGCATGGGAGATACGCAGTATTTT
CASMGDTQYF
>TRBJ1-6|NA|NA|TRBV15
TGTGCCACCAGCAGAGATGGACAGAATAATTCACCCCTCCACTTT
CATSRDGQNNSPLHF
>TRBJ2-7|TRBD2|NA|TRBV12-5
TGTGCTAGTGGTTTGGTTCGGGGGGGCCTCAAGGACGAGCAGTACTTC
CASGLVRGGLKDEQYF
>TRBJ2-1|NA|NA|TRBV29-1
TGCAGCGTAACAGGCGGCCCCTCCTACAATGAGCAGTTCTTC
CSVTGGPSYNEQFF
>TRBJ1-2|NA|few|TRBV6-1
TGTGCCACCTGGGAAGCGCCCGGCCCCCGCTATGGCTACACCTTC
CATWEAPGPRYGYTF
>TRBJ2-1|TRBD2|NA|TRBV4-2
TGTGCCAGCAGCCGTCGGACTAGCGGGAGTCAGCAGTTCTTC
CASSRRTSGSQQFF
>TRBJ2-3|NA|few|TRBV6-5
TGTGCCAGCAGTTACCTGGACGCCTCCACAGATACGCAGTATTTT
CASSYLDASTDTQYF
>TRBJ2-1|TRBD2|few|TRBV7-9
TGTGCCAGCTCCGGGGGGGATGAGCAGTTCTTC
CASSGGDEQFF
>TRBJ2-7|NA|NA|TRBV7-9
TGTGCCAGCAGCTTTTGGGGTTACGAGCAGTACTTC
CASSFWGYEQYF
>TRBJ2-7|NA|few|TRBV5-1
TGCGCCAGCAGCTTCTTCCAGGACTCTGAAGGCGAGCAGTACTTC
CASSFFQDSEGEQYF
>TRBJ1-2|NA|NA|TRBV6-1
TGTGCCAGCCTTCTCCCGGATGGCTACACCTTC
CASLLPDGYTF
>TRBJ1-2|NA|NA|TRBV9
TGTGCCAGCAGCGTGGTCCCTCATGGCTACACCTTC
CASSVVPHGYTF
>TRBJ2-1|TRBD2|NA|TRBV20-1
TGCAGTGCTCCCCACCCCGGACTAGCGGTCAATGAGCAGTTCTTC
CSAPHPGLAVNEQFF
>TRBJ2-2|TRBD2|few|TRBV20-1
TGCAGTGCAGGGCGGGGGAGCACCGGGGAGCTGTTTTTT
CSAGRGSTGELFF
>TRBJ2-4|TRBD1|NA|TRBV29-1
TGCAGCGCGCCCGGGACAGGGGAGAACATTCAGTACTTC
CSAPGTGENIQYF
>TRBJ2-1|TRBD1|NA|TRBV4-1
TGCGCCAGCGCCTCGGGACAGGGGCGCAATGAGCAGTTCTTC
CASASGQGRNEQFF
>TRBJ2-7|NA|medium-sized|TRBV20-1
TGCAGTGCTAGGTTCCCGGGACTCAGGGGTTACGAGCAGTACTTC
CSARFPGLRGYEQYF
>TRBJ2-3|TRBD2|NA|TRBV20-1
TGCAGTGCTTTCGACTATTTATGGACTAGCGGGGAGCCCACAGATACGCAGTATTTT
CSAFDYLWTSGEPTDTQYF
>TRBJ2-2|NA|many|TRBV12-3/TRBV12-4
TGTGCCAGCAGCTACCCGGACGGACCGAACACCGGGGAGCTGTTTTTT
CASSYPDGPNTGELFF
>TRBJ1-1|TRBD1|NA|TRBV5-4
TGTGCCAGCAGCTGGGGGACAGGCGTGAGAGGCGCTTTCTTT
CASSWGTGVRGAFF
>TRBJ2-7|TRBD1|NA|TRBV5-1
TGCGCCAGCAGCGCTGGACAGGGGTCCTACGAGCAGTACTTC
CASSAGQGSYEQYF
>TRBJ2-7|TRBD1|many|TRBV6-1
TGTGCCAGCAGTGAAGCGGGGGACAGTTTTTACGAGCAGTACTTC
CASSEAGDSFYEQYF
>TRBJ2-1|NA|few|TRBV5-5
TGTGCCACCTGGACGCCATCCTACAATGAGCAGTTCTTC
CATWTPSYNEQFF
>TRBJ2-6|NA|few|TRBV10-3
TGTGCCATCTTGGGCGTCTCTGGGGCCAACGTCCTGACTTTC
CAILGVSGANVLTF
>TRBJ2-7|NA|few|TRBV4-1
TGCGCCAGCAGCCAATCGCAGGGCTACGAGCAGTACTTC
CASSQSQGYEQYF
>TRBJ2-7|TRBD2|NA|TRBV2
TGTGCCAGCCGCCTGAGGACTAGCTACGAGCAGTACTTC
CASRLRTSYEQYF
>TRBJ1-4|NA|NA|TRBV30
TGTGCCTGGCTGACCGCTGATGAAAAACTGTTTTTT
CAWLTADEKLFF
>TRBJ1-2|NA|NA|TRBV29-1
TGCAGCGTTGAAATCCGGCGGGATGGCTACACCTTC
CSVEIRRDGYTF
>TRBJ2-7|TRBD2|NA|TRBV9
TGTGCCAGCAGCGGCGGACTAGGGGCATCCGAGCAGTACTTC
CASSGGLGASEQYF
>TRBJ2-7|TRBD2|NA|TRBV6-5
TGTGCCAGCAGTTACTCCGGGACTAGCGCCTCCTACGAGCAGTACTTC
CASSYSGTSASYEQYF
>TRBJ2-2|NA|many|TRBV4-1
TGCGCCAGCAGCCAGTTGGCTGGGGGGCTGTACACCGGGGAGCTGTTTTTT
CASSQLAGGLYTGELFF
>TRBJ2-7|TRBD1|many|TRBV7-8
TGTGCCAGCAGCTTAGGCGCATCCGGGACAGATTACGAGCAGTACTTC
CASSLGASGTDYEQYF
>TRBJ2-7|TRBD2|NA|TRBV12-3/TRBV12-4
TGTGCCAGCAGTATGACTAGCGGGACCTACGAGCAGTACTTC
CASSMTSGTYEQYF
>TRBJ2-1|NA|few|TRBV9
TGTGCCAGCAGCCCAGTTCCCCACAATGAGCAGTTCTTC
CASSPVPHNEQFF
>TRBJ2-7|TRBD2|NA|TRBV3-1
TGTGCCAGCAGCCCGCCTAGCGGGTACCTTCCGTACGAGCAGTACTTC
CASSPPSGYLPYEQYF
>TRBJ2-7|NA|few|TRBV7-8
TGTGCCAGCAGCCCTAGGACGATTTACGAGCAGTACTTC
CASSPRTIYEQYF
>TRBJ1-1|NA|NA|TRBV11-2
TGTGCCAGCAGCCCCTCGATGAACACTGAAGCTTTCTTT
CASSPSMNTEAFF
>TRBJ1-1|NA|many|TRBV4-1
TGCGCCAGCAGCCATCCTGGGCCTGTTGAAGCTTTCTTT
CASSHPGPVEAFF
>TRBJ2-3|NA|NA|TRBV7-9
TGTGCCAGCAGCGACACGACAGTGCGCGAGGGCACAGATACGCAGTATTTT
CASSDTTVREGTDTQYF